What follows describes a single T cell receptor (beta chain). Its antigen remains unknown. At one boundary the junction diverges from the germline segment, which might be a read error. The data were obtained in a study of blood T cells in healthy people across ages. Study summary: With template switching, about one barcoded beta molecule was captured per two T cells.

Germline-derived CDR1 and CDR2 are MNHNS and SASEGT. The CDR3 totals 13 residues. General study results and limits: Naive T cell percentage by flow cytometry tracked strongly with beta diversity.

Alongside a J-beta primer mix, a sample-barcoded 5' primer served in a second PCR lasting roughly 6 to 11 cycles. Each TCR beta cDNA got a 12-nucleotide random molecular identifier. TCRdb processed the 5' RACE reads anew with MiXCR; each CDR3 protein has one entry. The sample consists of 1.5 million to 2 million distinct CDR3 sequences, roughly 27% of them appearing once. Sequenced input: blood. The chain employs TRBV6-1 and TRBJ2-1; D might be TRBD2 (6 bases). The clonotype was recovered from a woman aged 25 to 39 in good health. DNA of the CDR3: TGTACCAGCAGGGCGACTAGTGTCGATGAGCAGTTCTTC. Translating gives CTSRATSVDEQFF.